One sample yielded the 14 T cell receptor beta chains listed below, sequenced in a study of blood T cell repertoires in COVID-19. This table comes from immunoSEQ multiplex PCR, and its TCRdb copy is limited to in-frame clones, with some not included. The sample has roughly 150,000 clones; 84% are singletons. The sequenced material came from PBMCs or T cells enriched from blood (not recorded which). The receptors originated from a woman aged 45-59 years who had recovered from COVID-19.

The J gene is TRBJ1-5, the V gene TRBV3-1 (or the pseudogene TRBV3-2); D not certain. Trimming stripped 5 bases from V and 5 bases from J, with 10 bases between. CDR1 and CDR2 from the germline V gene are LGHDT and YNNKEL (reference sequence). CDR3 size: 13 residues. The CDR3 is CASSRNQDQPQHF. The CDR3, as DNA: TGTGCCAGCAGCAGAAACCAGGATCAGCCCCAGCATTTT.

The chain joins TRBV7-9 to TRBJ2-7; D is possibly TRBD2 (5 bases). The CDR3 is 14 amino acids. The V gene lost 4 bases and the J gene lost 6 bases, with 16 bases spanning the gap. Germline assignment: CDR1 SEHNR and CDR2 FQNEAQ (reference sequence). As DNA, the CDR3 is TGTGCCAGCAGCTCGAGGTCGAGAGGGCGCGAGCAGTACTTC. Amino acids: CASSSRSRGREQYF.

J is TRBJ2-2 and V is TRBV19; 9 bases are shared with TRBD2. V was pared by 2 bases and J by 3 bases, with 13 bases of the junction left unmatched. The germline V gene has CDR1 LNHDA and CDR2 SQIVND (reference sequence). This CDR3 contains 19 residues. DNA for the CDR3: TGTGCCAGTAGTATATCGGGGATAGCGGGGGCCGCGGACACCGGGGAGCTGTTTTTT. Its translation is CASSISGIAGAADTGELFF.

The V gene is TRBV5-1, the J gene TRBJ2-5; a possible D gene is TRBD2 (6 bases). The CDR3 contains 16 residues. Per germline, CDR1 SGHRS and CDR2 YFSETQ. Trimming pared 0 bases from V and 4 bases from J, leaving 16 bases between. The CDR3 sequence is CASSLGPSEGRETQYF. For the CDR3, the DNA is TGCGCCAGCAGCTTGGGGCCTAGCGAGGGAAGAGAGACCCAGTACTTC.

The CDR3 spells CASSPDRVRGYTF. DNA for the CDR3: TGTGCCAGCAGTCCTGACAGGGTTCGTGGCTACACCTTC. The rearrangement joins TRBV28 to TRBJ1-2; 7 bases line up with TRBD1. This CDR3 has 13 amino acids. V shed 5 bases, J shed 7 bases, and the junction held 7 bases outside the gene matches. Germline V lookup: CDR1 MDHEN, CDR2 SYDVKM.

The V gene is TRBV7-9, the J gene TRBJ2-1, with TRBD2 as a possible D gene (6 bases). Germline V gene data show CDR1 as SEHNR and CDR2 as FQNEAQ (reference sequence). The CDR3 extends over 14 amino acids. Trimming took 1 base from V and 6 from J, leaving 10 bases between them. The CDR3 loop reads CASSLVDGGNEQFF. DNA of the CDR3: TGTGCCAGCAGCTTAGTGGACGGGGGCAATGAGCAGTTCTTC.

The CDR3: CAIRGTSGVSYNEQFF. The CDR3 DNA is TGTGCCATCAGAGGGACTAGCGGAGTCTCCTACAATGAGCAGTTCTTC. This chain joins TRBV10-3 and TRBJ2-1; 11 bases fit TRBD2. Losses at the gene ends were 6 bases for V and 0 bases for J; bases not matched to a gene: 4. The germline gives CDR1 ENHRY, CDR2 SYGVKD. This CDR3 has 16 residues.

The V and J genes are TRBV7-9 and TRBJ1-1; TRBD1 might be the D (5 bases). CDR3 length: 13 amino acids. Germline CDR1 is SEHNR and CDR2 is FQNEAQ (reference sequence). Trimming stripped 0 bases from V and 8 bases from J, with 10 bases between. The CDR3 protein is CASSLATAVEAFF. The CDR3 nucleotides read TGTGCCAGCAGCTTAGCGACAGCAGTCGAAGCTTTCTTT.

The chain has TRBV6-2 or TRBV6-3 and TRBJ2-7; TRBD2 aligns across 7 bases. This CDR3 has 18 residues. Losses at the gene ends were 2 bases for V and 1 base for J; bases not matched to a gene: 14. The germline V gene encodes CDR1 MNHEY and CDR2 SVGEGT. As DNA, the CDR3 is TGTGCCAGCAGTTACCCACCCCGAAGCGGACTAGGATCCTACGAGCAGTACTTC. Its protein is CASSYPPRSGLGSYEQYF.

The chain links TRBV5-1 to TRBJ2-4; D not resolved. CDR1 SGHRS and CDR2 YFSETQ come from the germline V gene. V lost 2 bases, J lost 6 bases, and 15 bases lay in between. CDR3 size: 15 residues. The CDR3 is CASSFRSPSGNIQYF. CDR3 in DNA: TGCGCCAGCAGCTTTAGGAGCCCCTCCGGAAACATTCAGTACTTC. The variable domain in full, with the rest retrieved from reference TRBV5-1 and TRBJ2-4, is KAGVTQTPRYLIKTRGQQVTLSCSPISGHRSVSWYQQTPGQGLQFLFEYFSETQRNKGNFPGRFSGRQFSNSRSEMNVSTLELGDSALYLCASSFRSPSGNIQYFGAGTRLSVL.

The rearrangement uses TRBV5-4 and TRBJ1-6, with unresolved D. The CDR3 is 18 amino acids. V was cut by 4 bases and J by 5 bases, with 22 bases left in between. CDR1 is SGHNT and CDR2 is YYREEE in the germline V gene (reference sequence). CDR3 DNA sequence: TGTGCCAGCAGCACCCCGTCAGCGGCAGCCTTAAATAATTCACCCCTCCACTTT. It yields the protein CASSTPSAAALNNSPLHF.

The chain's CDR3 is CASSSLQGVYGYTF. DNA for the CDR3: TGTGCCAGCAGCTCCCTGCAGGGGGTCTATGGCTACACCTTC. The chain joins TRBV7-2 to TRBJ1-2; 7 bases map to TRBD1. Germline V CDR1 and CDR2: SGHTA, FQGNSA. J gave up 4 bases and V 4 bases, and 6 bases lay outside the gene matches. This CDR3 contains 14 residues.

This clone was observed once. The chain couples TRBV6-2 or TRBV6-3 to TRBJ1-1, with D unresolved. CDR1 and CDR2 (germline): MNHEY, SVGEGT. Deletions cut 5 bases from V and 0 bases from J, with 16 bases between. The CDR3 totals 16 residues. The CDR3 protein is CASSRTPSLMNTEAFF. The CDR3 DNA reads as TGTGCCAGCAGTCGCACACCTAGCCTCATGAACACTGAAGCTTTCTTT.

The V and J genes are TRBV15 and TRBJ2-3, with 7 positions matching TRBD1. CDR1 LNHNV and CDR2 YYDKDF come from the germline V gene (reference sequence). The V gene end was trimmed by 0 bases and the J gene end by 4 bases; junction bases not matched to a gene: 7. The CDR3 extends over 16 amino acids. The CDR3 region has the DNA TGTGCCACCAGCAGAGATTCGACAGGGCCCTCAGATACGCAGTATTTT. Amino acid sequence: CATSRDSTGPSDTQYF.